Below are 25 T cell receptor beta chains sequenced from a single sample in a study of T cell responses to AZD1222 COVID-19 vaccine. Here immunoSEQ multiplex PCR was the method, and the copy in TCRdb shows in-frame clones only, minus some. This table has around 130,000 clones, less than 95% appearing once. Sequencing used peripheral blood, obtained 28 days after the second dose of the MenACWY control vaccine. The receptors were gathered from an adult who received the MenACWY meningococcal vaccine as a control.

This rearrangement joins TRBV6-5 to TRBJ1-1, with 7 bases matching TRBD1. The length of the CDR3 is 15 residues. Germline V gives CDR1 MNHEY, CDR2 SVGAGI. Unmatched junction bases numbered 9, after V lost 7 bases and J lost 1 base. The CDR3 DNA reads TGTGCCAGCACCCCGACAGGGAATCCGAACACTGAAGCTTTCTTT. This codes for CASTPTGNPNTEAFF.

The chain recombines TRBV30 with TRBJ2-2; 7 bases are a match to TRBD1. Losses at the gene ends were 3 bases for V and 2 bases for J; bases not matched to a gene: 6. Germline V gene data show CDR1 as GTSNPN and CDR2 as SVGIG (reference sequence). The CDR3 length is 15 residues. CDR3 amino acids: CAWSEGTENTGELFF. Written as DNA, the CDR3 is TGTGCCTGGAGCGAGGGGACAGAAAACACCGGGGAGCTGTTTTTT.

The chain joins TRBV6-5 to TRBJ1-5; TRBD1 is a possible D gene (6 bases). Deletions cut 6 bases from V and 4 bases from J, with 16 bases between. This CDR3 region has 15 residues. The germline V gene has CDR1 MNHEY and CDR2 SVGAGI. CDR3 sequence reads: CASRANRAGNQPQHF. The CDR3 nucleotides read TGTGCCAGCAGGGCGAACAGGGCTGGGAATCAGCCCCAGCATTTT.

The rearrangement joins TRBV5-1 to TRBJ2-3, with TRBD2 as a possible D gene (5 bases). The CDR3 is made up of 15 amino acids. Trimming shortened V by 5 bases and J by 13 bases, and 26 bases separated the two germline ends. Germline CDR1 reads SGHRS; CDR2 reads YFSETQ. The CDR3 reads CASSPEPTSNPDEYF. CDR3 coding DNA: TGCGCCAGCAGTCCCGAACCCACTAGTAACCCAGATGAGTATTTT.

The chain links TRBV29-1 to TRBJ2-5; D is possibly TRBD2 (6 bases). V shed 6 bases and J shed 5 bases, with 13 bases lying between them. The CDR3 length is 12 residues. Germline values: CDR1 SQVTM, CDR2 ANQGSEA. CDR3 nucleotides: TGCAGCGTCAAAGGGAGGAGTGAGACCCAGTACTTC. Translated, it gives CSVKGRSETQYF.

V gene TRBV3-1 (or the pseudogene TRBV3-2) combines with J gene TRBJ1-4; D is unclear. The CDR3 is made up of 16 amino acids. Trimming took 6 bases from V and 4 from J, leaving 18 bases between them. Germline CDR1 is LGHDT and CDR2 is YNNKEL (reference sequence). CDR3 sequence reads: CASRPSGRNDNEKLFF. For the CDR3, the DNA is TGTGCCAGCAGGCCCTCGGGGAGGAACGATAATGAAAAACTGTTTTTT.

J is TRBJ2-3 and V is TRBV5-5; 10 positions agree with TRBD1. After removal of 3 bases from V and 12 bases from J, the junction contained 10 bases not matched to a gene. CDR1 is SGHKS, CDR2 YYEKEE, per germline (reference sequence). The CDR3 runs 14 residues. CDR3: CASSSPATGGRQYF. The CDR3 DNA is TGTGCCAGCAGCTCCCCCGCGACAGGGGGCAGACAGTATTTT.

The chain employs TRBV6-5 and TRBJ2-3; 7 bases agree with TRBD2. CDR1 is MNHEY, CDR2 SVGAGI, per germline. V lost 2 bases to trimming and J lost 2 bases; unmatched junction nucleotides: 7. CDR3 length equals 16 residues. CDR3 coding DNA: TGTGCCAGCAGTTACGGCAAGGGAGGGACCACAGATACGCAGTATTTT. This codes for CASSYGKGGTTDTQYF.

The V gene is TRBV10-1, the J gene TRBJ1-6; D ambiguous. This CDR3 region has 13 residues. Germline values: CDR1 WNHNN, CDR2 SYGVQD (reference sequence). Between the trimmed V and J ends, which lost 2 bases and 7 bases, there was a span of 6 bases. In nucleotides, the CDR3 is TGCGCCAGCAGTGAGGGAGTGAATTCACCCCTCCACTTT. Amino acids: CASSEGVNSPLHF.

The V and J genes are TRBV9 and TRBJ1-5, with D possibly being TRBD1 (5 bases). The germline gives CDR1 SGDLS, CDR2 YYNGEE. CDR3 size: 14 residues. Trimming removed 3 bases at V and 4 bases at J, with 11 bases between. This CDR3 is CASSGSRGNQPQHF. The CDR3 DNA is TGTGCCAGCAGCGGAAGTAGGGGAAATCAGCCCCAGCATTTT.

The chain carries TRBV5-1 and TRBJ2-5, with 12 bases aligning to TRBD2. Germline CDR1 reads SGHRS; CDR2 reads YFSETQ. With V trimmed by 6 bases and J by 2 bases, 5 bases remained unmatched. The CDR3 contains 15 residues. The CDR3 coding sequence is TGCGCCAGCAAACGACTAGCGGGGGATCAAGAGACCCAGTACTTC. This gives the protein CASKRLAGDQETQYF.

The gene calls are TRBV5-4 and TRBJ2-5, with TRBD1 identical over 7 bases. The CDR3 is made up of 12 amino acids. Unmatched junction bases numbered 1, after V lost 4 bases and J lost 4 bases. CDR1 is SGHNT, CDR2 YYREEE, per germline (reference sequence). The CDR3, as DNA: TGTGCCAGCAGCCGACAGGGAGAGACCCAGTACTTC. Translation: CASSRQGETQYF.

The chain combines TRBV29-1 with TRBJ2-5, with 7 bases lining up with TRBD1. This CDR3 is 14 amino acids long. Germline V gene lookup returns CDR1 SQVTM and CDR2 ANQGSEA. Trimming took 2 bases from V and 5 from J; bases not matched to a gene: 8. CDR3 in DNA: TGCAGCGTTGAAAGGGCAGGGGGTGAGGAGACCCAGTACTTC. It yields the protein CSVERAGGEETQYF.

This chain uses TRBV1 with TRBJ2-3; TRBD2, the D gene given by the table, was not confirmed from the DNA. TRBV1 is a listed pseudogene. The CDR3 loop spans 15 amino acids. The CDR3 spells CTSSQSGLAADTQYF. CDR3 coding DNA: TGCACCAGCAGCCAGAGCGGACTAGCGGCAGATACGCAGTATTTT.

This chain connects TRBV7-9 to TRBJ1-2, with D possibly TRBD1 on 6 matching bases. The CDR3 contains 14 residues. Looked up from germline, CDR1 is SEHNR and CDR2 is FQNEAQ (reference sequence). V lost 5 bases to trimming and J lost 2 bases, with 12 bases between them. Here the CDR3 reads CASSPRTGNYGYTF. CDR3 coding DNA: TGTGCCAGCAGCCCTCGCACAGGGAACTATGGCTACACCTTC.

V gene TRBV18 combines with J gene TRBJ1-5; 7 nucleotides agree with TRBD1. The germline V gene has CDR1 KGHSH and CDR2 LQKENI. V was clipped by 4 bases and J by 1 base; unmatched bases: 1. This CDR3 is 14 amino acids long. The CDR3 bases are TGTGCCAGCTCACGGGGACAGAGCAATCAGCCCCAGCATTTT. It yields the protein CASSRGQSNQPQHF.

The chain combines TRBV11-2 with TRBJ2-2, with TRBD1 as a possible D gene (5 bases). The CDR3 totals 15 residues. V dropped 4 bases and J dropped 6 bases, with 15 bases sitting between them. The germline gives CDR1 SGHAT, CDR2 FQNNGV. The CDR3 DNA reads TGTGCCAGCAGCTCCCAGGGTTTGGTTTCCGGGGAGCTGTTTTTT. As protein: CASSSQGLVSGELFF.

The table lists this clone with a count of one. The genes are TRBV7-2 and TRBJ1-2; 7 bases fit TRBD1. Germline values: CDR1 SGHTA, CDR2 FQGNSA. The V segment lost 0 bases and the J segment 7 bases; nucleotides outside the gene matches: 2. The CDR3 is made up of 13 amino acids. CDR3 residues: CASSLAGGGGYTF. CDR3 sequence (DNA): TGTGCCAGCAGCTTAGCAGGGGGCGGTGGCTACACCTTC.

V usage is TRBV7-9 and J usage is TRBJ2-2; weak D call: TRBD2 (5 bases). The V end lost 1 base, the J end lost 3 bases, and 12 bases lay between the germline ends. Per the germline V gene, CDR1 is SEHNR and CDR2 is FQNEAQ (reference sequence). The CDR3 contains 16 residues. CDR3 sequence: CASSLGLGSDTGELFF. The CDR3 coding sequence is TGTGCCAGCAGCTTAGGATTAGGGAGTGACACCGGGGAGCTGTTTTTT.

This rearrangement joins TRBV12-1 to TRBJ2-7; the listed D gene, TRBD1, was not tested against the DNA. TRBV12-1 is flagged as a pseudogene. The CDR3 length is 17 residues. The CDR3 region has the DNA TGTGCCAGCAGCTTTGAATGTAGGGACAGGGGCTTTTACGAGCAGTACTTC. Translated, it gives CASSFECRDRGFYEQYF.

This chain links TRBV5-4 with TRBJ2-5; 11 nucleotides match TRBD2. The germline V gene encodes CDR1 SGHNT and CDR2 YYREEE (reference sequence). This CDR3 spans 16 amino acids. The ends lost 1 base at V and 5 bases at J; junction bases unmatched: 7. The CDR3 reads CASSLPTSGSMETQYF. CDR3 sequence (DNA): TGTGCCAGCAGCTTGCCCACTAGCGGGAGTATGGAGACCCAGTACTTC.

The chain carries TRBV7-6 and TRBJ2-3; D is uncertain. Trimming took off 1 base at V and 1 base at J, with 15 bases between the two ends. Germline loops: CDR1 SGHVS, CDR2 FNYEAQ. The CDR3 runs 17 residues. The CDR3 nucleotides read TGTGCCAGCAGCTTAGAACTGGGCGTTACTCGCACAGATACGCAGTATTTT. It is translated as CASSLELGVTRTDTQYF.

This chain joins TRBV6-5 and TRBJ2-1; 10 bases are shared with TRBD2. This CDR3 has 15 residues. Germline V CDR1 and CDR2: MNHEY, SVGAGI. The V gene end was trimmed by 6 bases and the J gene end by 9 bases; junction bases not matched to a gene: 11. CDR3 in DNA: TGTGCCAGCAGGGCGCTAGCGGGAGTTTGGGGTGAGCAGTTCTTC. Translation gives CASRALAGVWGEQFF.

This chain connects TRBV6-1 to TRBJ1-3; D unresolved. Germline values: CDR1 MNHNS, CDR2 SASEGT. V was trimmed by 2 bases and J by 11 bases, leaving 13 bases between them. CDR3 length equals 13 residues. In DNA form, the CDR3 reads TGTGCCAGCAGTGAACTTTGGGGAGAGTCCATATATTTT. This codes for CASSELWGESIYF.

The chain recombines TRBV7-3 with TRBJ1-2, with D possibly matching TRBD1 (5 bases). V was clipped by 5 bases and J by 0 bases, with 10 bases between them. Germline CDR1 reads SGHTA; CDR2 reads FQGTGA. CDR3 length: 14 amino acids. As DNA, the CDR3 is TGTGCCAGCAGCCCCGGGACTTCTAACTATGGCTACACCTTC. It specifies CASSPGTSNYGYTF.